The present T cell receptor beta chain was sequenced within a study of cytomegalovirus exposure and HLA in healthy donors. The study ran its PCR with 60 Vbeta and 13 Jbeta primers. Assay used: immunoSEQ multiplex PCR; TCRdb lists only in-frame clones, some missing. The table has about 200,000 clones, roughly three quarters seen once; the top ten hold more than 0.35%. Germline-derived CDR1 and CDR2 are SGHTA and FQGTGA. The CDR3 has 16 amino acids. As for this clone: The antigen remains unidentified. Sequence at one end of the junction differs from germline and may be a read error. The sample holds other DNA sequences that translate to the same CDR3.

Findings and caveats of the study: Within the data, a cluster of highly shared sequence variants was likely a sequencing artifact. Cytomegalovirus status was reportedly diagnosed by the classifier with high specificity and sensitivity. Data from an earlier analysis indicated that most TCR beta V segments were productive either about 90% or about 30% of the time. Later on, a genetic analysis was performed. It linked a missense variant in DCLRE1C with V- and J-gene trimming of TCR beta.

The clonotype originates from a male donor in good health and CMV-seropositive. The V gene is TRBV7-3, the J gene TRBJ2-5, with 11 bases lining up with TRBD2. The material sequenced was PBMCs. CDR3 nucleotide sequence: TGTGCCAGCAGCATAAGGGCTAGCGGGGGGCAAGAGACTCAGTACTTC. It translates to CASSIRASGGQETQYF.